The 10 T cell receptor beta chains reported below all come from one sample, sequenced in a study of blood T cell repertoires in COVID-19. Measured with immunoSEQ multiplex PCR; TCRdb has only the in-frame clones, and not every one. Of roughly 120,000 clones in the sample, 87% are singletons; the top ten hold roughly 8.2%. The specimen sequenced was peripheral blood. These receptors were obtained from a human donor in a cohort sampled during active COVID-19.

CDR3 nucleotides: TGTGCTAGTGGTTTCGACAGGAACATCAACGGGAATGAGCAGTTCTTC. Its protein is CASGFDRNINGNEQFF. J is TRBJ2-1 and V is TRBV12-5; D possibly corresponds to TRBD1 (6 bases). The CDR3 runs to 16 residues. Trimming took 3 bases from V and 7 from J, leaving 19 bases between them. Germline CDR1 and CDR2: LGHNT and FRNRAP. Drawing the rest from reference TRBV12-5 and TRBJ2-1, the complete variable domain is DARVTQTPRHKVTEMGQEVTMRCQPILGHNTVFWYRQTMMQGLELLAYFRNRAPLDDSGMPKDRFSAEMPDATLATLKIQPSEPRDSAVYFCASGFDRNINGNEQFFGPGTRLTVL.

The rearrangement joins TRBV7-3 to TRBJ2-3, with D possibly being TRBD1 (5 bases). Trimming took off 6 bases at V and 0 bases at J, with 10 bases between the two ends. The CDR3 length is 14 residues. Germline CDR1 is SGHTA and CDR2 is FQGTGA. The CDR3 DNA sequence: TGTGCCAGCAGTTTGCGACAGAGCACAGATACGCAGTATTTT. Amino acid sequence: CASSLRQSTDTQYF.

This chain links TRBV11-2 with TRBJ2-7; 10 bases are a match to TRBD1. This CDR3 spans 14 amino acids. Germline lookup yields CDR1 SGHAT and CDR2 FQNNGV. Trimming took 7 bases from V and 0 from J; bases not matched to a gene: 3. CDR3 region: CASTGTGASYEQYF. CDR3 DNA: TGTGCCAGCACCGGGACAGGGGCCTCCTACGAGCAGTACTTC.

This chain joins TRBV19 and TRBJ2-5; D may be TRBD1 (6 bases). CDR3 length: 15 amino acids. Between the trimmed V and J ends, which lost 1 base and 5 bases, there was a span of 14 bases. Germline V lookup: CDR1 LNHDA, CDR2 SQIVND (reference sequence). CDR3 residues: CASSIGGTSRETQYF. CDR3 coding DNA: TGTGCCAGTAGTATAGGTGGGACAAGTCGGGAGACCCAGTACTTC.

V gene TRBV14 combines with J gene TRBJ2-1; TRBD2 aligns across 14 bases. This CDR3 comprises 17 residues. Germline CDR1 SGHDN, CDR2 FVKESK. The V segment lost 5 bases and the J segment 6 bases; nucleotides outside the gene matches: 9. CDR3: CASSSPRTSGRFNEQFF. CDR3 nucleotides: TGTGCCAGCAGCTCCCCCAGGACTAGCGGGAGGTTCAATGAGCAGTTCTTC.

The chain links TRBV27 to TRBJ2-5; D is possibly TRBD2 (5 bases). CDR3 size: 11 residues. Per the germline V gene, CDR1 is MNHEY and CDR2 is SMNVEV (reference sequence). V was cut by 4 bases and J by 5 bases, with 5 bases left in between. CDR3: CASSWRETQYF. The CDR3 coding sequence is TGTGCCAGCAGTTGGAGGGAGACCCAGTACTTC.

This clone was counted a single time. In the same sample, other DNA sequences code for this CDR3. V and J are TRBV19 and TRBJ2-1; TRBD1 matches 10 bases. The CDR3 is 13 residues long. Trimming took 9 bases from V and 4 from J; bases not matched to a gene: 3. The germline gives CDR1 LNHDA, CDR2 SQIVND (reference sequence). This CDR3 is CASRDRGYNEQFF. CDR3 DNA sequence: TGTGCCAGCCGGGACAGGGGTTACAATGAGCAGTTCTTC.

This chain links TRBV23-1 with TRBJ2-5, with 7 bases matching TRBD1. TRBV23-1 belongs to the ORF category, with a function that is uncertain. CDR3 length: 16 residues. V shed 0 bases, J shed 5 bases, and the junction held 9 bases outside the gene matches. CDR3: CASSQSDRVYGETQYF. In DNA form, the CDR3 reads TGCGCCAGCAGTCAATCCGACAGGGTCTATGGGGAGACCCAGTACTTC.

This chain uses TRBV11-2 with TRBJ2-5; D ambiguous. Germline CDR1 reads SGHAT; CDR2 reads FQNNGV. V lost 1 base and J lost 1, with 7 bases in between. The CDR3 loop spans 14 amino acids. CDR3 region: CASSLGHLQETQYF. Written as DNA, the CDR3 is TGTGCCAGCAGCTTAGGGCACCTCCAAGAGACCCAGTACTTC.

The chain has TRBV3-1 (or the pseudogene TRBV3-2) and TRBJ1-5; D is ambiguous. V lost 4 bases to trimming and J lost 7 bases, with 11 bases between them. Germline CDR1 and CDR2: LGHDT and YNNKEL (reference sequence). CDR3 length: 13 residues. The CDR3 spells CASSPPGSQPQHF. The CDR3 nucleotides are TGTGCCAGCAGCCCTCCGGGGAGCCAGCCCCAGCATTTT.